A selection of T cell receptor beta chains follows, all from one sample in a study of OX40 agonist ivuxolimab in advanced cancers. Profiling relied on immunoSEQ multiplex PCR, and the TCRdb table lists in-frame clones only, not all of them. Seen here are around 25,000 clones, around 89% observed once, and the top ten hold about a third. The material was CD4+ or CD8+ T cells sorted from blood, obtained in a trial of the OX40 agonist ivuxolimab. The receptors originated from an adult with an advanced solid tumor such as melanoma, head and neck, liver or kidney cancer. CDR3s include the opening cysteine and the closing phenylalanine or tryptophan. D genes are given only for firm matches. The size entry is marked missing in some rows and otherwise reads once, few, many or a size class.

v_call	d_call	clone_size	j_call	cdr3_nt	cdr3_aa
TRBV5-6	NA	NA	TRBJ1-1	TGTGCCAGCAGCTTGTGGACTGAAGCTTTCTTT	CASSLWTEAFF
TRBV11-2	NA	NA	TRBJ2-1	TGTGCCAGCAGCTATGGCGGAAATGAGCAGTTCTTC	CASSYGGNEQFF
TRBV5-6	NA	NA	TRBJ2-7	TGTGCCAGCAGCTTCCGAGGGGTCTTCTACGAGCAGTACTTC	CASSFRGVFYEQYF
TRBV30	TRBD1	NA	TRBJ2-3	TGTGCCTGGGCGTCTGGCGCGGGGACAGGTACGCAGTATTTT	CAWASGAGTGTQYF
TRBV6-1	NA	NA	TRBJ2-1	TGTGCCAGCAGTGAACAGGGGTACAATGAGCAGTTCTTC	CASSEQGYNEQFF
TRBV19	NA	NA	TRBJ1-1	TGTGCCAGTAAGCAGGGACGGAACACTGAAGCTTTCTTT	CASKQGRNTEAFF
TRBV28	NA	NA	TRBJ2-4	TGTGCCAGCAGTGGTAGTGGCACTGGCAAGAACATTCAGTACTTC	CASSGSGTGKNIQYF
TRBV29-1	NA	NA	TRBJ1-2	TGCAGCGTGAGAGGCCCTAACTATGGCTACACCTTC	CSVRGPNYGYTF
TRBV9	TRBD2	NA	TRBJ2-3	TGTGCCAGCAGCGCGACTCCGGGACTAGCGGGAGTAAGAGGCACTCTCGGCACAGATACGCAGTATTTT	CASSATPGLAGVRGTLGTDTQYF
TRBV5-1	TRBD2	NA	TRBJ2-1	TGCGCCAGCAGCCCAAAAGCGGGGACTAGCTCCTGGGATGAGCAGTTCTTC	CASSPKAGTSSWDEQFF
TRBV2	TRBD2	NA	TRBJ2-5	TGTGCCAGCCGGCCGGGGGGACTAGCGGGCGGGTCCCAAGAGACCCAGTACTTC	CASRPGGLAGGSQETQYF
TRBV16	NA	NA	TRBJ1-6	TGTGCCAGCAGCCAATCGTCCGCGAGGTCACCCCTCCACTTT	CASSQSSARSPLHF
TRBV2	TRBD2	few	TRBJ2-5	TGTGCCAGCAGTGCCCAGGGACTAGCGGGAGGAGAGACCCAGTACTTC	CASSAQGLAGGETQYF
TRBV5-1	NA	NA	TRBJ2-3	TGCGCCAGCAGCTTAGGGGGCGGGACGAGCACAGATACGCAGTATTTT	CASSLGGGTSTDTQYF
TRBV6-5	TRBD1	NA	TRBJ1-1	TGTGCCAGCAGTGCCCACGGGACAGCGAACACTGAAGCTTTCTTT	CASSAHGTANTEAFF
TRBV5-4	NA	NA	TRBJ2-7	TGTGCCAGCAGCTTGGGGGGTGGTGAGTACGAGCAGTACTTC	CASSLGGGEYEQYF
TRBV5-1	TRBD1	NA	TRBJ1-5	TGCGCCAGCAGCTTGGAGCCCCGAGACAGGGGTAATCAGCCCCAGCATTTT	CASSLEPRDRGNQPQHF
TRBV4-2	NA	NA	TRBJ1-2	TGTGCCAGCAGCCAAACAGGGAGGGAGTCTAACTATGGCTACACCTTC	CASSQTGRESNYGYTF
TRBV9	NA	NA	TRBJ1-3	TGTGCCAGCAGCGCGATTACGGGCGGAAACACCATATATTTT	CASSAITGGNTIYF
TRBV30	TRBD2	NA	TRBJ2-7	TGTGCCTGGAGGGCAGACGGCTGGGGAGGGCAGGTCGAGCAGTACTTC	CAWRADGWGGQVEQYF
TRBV2	NA	NA	TRBJ1-5	TGTGCCAGCAAGGAAGACAGATTCTATCAGCCCCAGCATTTT	CASKEDRFYQPQHF
TRBV15	TRBD1	NA	TRBJ2-3	TGTGCCACCAGCAGGGGACAGGGGAGCACAGATACGCAGTATTTT	CATSRGQGSTDTQYF
TRBV5-5	NA	NA	TRBJ1-3	TGTGCCAGCAGCTTGGTGATCGCCTCTGGAAACACCATATATTTT	CASSLVIASGNTIYF
TRBV19	TRBD1	NA	TRBJ2-2	TGTGCCAGTAGTGTAAGGACAGGGGCCAACACCGGGGAGCTGTTTTTT	CASSVRTGANTGELFF
TRBV5-1	TRBD1	NA	TRBJ1-1	TGCGCCAGCAGCTTGGACAGGGGTACATACACTGAAGCTTTCTTT	CASSLDRGTYTEAFF
TRBV28	NA	NA	TRBJ1-1	TGTGCCAGCAGTCTCATTGTGAACATTGAAGCTTTCTTT	CASSLIVNIEAFF
TRBV5-6	NA	NA	TRBJ2-7	TGTGCCAGCAGCTTGTCGGGGAGCAGTAACGAGCAGTACTTC	CASSLSGSSNEQYF
TRBV5-1	NA	NA	TRBJ2-1	TGCGCCAGCGACGACTGGAACTCCTACAATGAGCAGTTCTTC	CASDDWNSYNEQFF
TRBV7-9	NA	NA	TRBJ2-2	TGTGCCAGCAGCTTCGAGACAGCGAACACCGGGGAGCTGTTTTTT	CASSFETANTGELFF
TRBV5-6	TRBD1	NA	TRBJ2-5	TGTGCCAGCAGCAGTACAGGGGGCGGGAAGATCCAGTACTTC	CASSSTGGGKIQYF
TRBV7-9	TRBD1	NA	TRBJ1-1	TGTGCCAGCAGTTCCAGGGGGCAGAACACTGAAGCTTTCTTT	CASSSRGQNTEAFF
TRBV2	TRBD1	NA	TRBJ1-2	TGTGCCCTTGGTCCCGGGACAGGGACTAACTATGGCTACACCTTC	CALGPGTGTNYGYTF
TRBV30	NA	NA	TRBJ1-4	TGTGCCTGGAGTGTAGGCTCTAGCTCCTTACATAATGAAAAACTGTTTTTT	CAWSVGSSSLHNEKLFF
TRBV7-2	NA	NA	TRBJ2-5	TGTGCCAGCAGCTTAAGGTCCACGTCACAAGAGACCCAGTACTTC	CASSLRSTSQETQYF
TRBV5-4	TRBD1	NA	TRBJ2-5	TGTGCCAGCAGCTCGGGACAGGCTCGCCGAGAGACCCAGTACTTC	CASSSGQARRETQYF
TRBV5-4	NA	NA	TRBJ2-6	TGTGCCAGCAGCTTGGGAAGGTCAGGGGGGGTAGGGGCCAACGTCCTGACTTTC	CASSLGRSGGVGANVLTF